This TCR beta chain was identified in a study of blood T cell repertoires in COVID-19. The sample holds one count of this clone. The CDR3 runs 14 residues. CDR1 is MNHEY and CDR2 is SVGAGI in the germline V gene. V gave up 2 bases and J gave up 8 bases, with 10 bases separating them. Repertoires were generated with immunoSEQ multiplex PCR, while TCRdb's copy carries only in-frame clones and drops some. The sample lists more than 300,000 clones, roughly 89% seen once, with roughly 10% in the top ten. Source material: PBMCs or T cells enriched from blood (not recorded which). This TCR derives from a woman under 40 who had recovered from COVID-19. This chain joins TRBV6-5 and TRBJ1-6; a possible D gene is TRBD1 (6 bases). CDR3 sequence reads: CASSYRAGDSPLHF. DNA for the CDR3: TGTGCCAGCAGTTACCGGGCAGGGGATTCACCCCTCCACTTT.